These T cell receptor beta chains were read from a single sample in a study of blood T cells in healthy people across ages. TCRdb reprocessed the 5' RACE reads via MiXCR and lists one record per CDR3 protein. The sample shows some 760,000 distinct CDR3 sequences, 20% to 25% of them seen only once. These same records also appear under a second study, on T cells of mothers and their children.

Sequencing was carried out using blood. The source is a boy between 10 and 17 years old in good health. Each CDR3 is given with its conserved first and last residue. A D gene is named only where the DNA matches it firmly. The size of a clone is reported for some rows only, either as once, few or many, or as a class for expanded clones.

size: few
V: TRBV7-2
length: 16
D: TRBD2
J: TRBJ2-5
DNA: TGTGCCAGCAGCTTAAGCTTAGCGGGGGGGCAAGAGACCCAGTACTTC
CDR3: CASSLSLAGGQETQYF

size: -
V: TRBV12-3/TRBV12-4
length: 13
D: -
J: TRBJ2-5
DNA: TGTGCCAGCAGCCGCGGGATTTCGGAGACCCAGTACTTC
CDR3: CASSRGISETQYF

size: -
V: TRBV5-1
length: 14
D: -
J: TRBJ1-2
DNA: TGCGCCAGCAGCTTGGTCGGCAGGGACTATGGCTACACCTTC
CDR3: CASSLVGRDYGYTF

size: few
V: TRBV7-2
length: 13
D: -
J: TRBJ1-1
DNA: TGTGCCAGCAGCTTAGCCCTTAAAACTGAAGCTTTCTTT
CDR3: CASSLALKTEAFF

size: -
V: TRBV7-2
length: 14
D: -
J: TRBJ1-2
DNA: TGTGCCAGCAGCCACGGAGAGGGCGGCTATGGCTACACCTTC
CDR3: CASSHGEGGYGYTF

size: -
V: TRBV29-1
length: 17
D: -
J: TRBJ1-2
DNA: TGCAGCGTCGAGAACAGCTACACTAGCGCCCCTAACTATGGCTACACCTTC
CDR3: CSVENSYTSAPNYGYTF

size: -
V: TRBV11-2
length: 15
D: -
J: TRBJ1-1
DNA: TGTGCCAGCAGCCTTAGCCTGACAGCGAACACTGAAGCTTTCTTT
CDR3: CASSLSLTANTEAFF

size: once
V: TRBV7-2
length: 15
D: -
J: TRBJ1-3
DNA: TGTGCCAGCAGCTACTTGGGGGATAGCGGAAACACCATATATTTT
CDR3: CASSYLGDSGNTIYF

size: -
V: TRBV18
length: 14
D: -
J: TRBJ2-7
DNA: TGTGCCAGCTCTGCGTTCACCGGCTCCTACGAGCAGTACTTC
CDR3: CASSAFTGSYEQYF

size: many
V: TRBV12-3/TRBV12-4
length: 9
D: -
J: TRBJ2-7
DNA: TGTGCCAGCGGCTACGAGCAGTACTTC
CDR3: CASGYEQYF

size: -
V: TRBV15
length: 12
D: -
J: TRBJ1-6
DNA: TGTGCCACCAGCAGAGGAAGCTCACCCCTCCACTTT
CDR3: CATSRGSSPLHF

size: -
V: TRBV21-1
length: 16
D: -
J: TRBJ2-1
DNA: TGCGCCAGCAGCAAAATGGAAACAGGGGGCTACAATGAGCAGTTCTTC
CDR3: CASSKMETGGYNEQFF

size: -
V: TRBV5-4
length: 17
D: -
J: TRBJ1-2
DNA: TGTGCCAGCAGCAGAACCGGGACGGCATTTCCCCTCTATGGCTACACCTTC
CDR3: CASSRTGTAFPLYGYTF

size: -
V: TRBV12-5
length: 14
D: -
J: TRBJ2-5
DNA: TGTGCTAGTGGTCTCGGGACTTCCCAAGAGACCCAGTACTTC
CDR3: CASGLGTSQETQYF

size: few
V: TRBV29-1
length: 14
D: -
J: TRBJ2-7
DNA: TGCAGCGTTGTCCCTCCCGGGACCTCCTACGAGCAGTACTTC
CDR3: CSVVPPGTSYEQYF

size: -
V: TRBV19
length: 14
D: -
J: TRBJ1-1
DNA: TGTGCCAGTAGTAGCCTACAGAGTAACACTGAAGCTTTCTTT
CDR3: CASSSLQSNTEAFF

size: -
V: TRBV9
length: 14
D: -
J: TRBJ1-6
DNA: TGTGCCAGCAGCGTAGACCCTGGGGGATGGACCCTCCACTTT
CDR3: CASSVDPGGWTLHF

size: once
V: TRBV5-1
length: 14
D: TRBD1
J: TRBJ2-5
DNA: TGCGCCAGCAGGAAGACAGGGGGCGGAGAGACCCAGTACTTC
CDR3: CASRKTGGGETQYF

size: -
V: TRBV6-6
length: 12
D: -
J: TRBJ2-5
DNA: TGTGCCAGCAGTTCATCACGAGAGACCCAGTACTTC
CDR3: CASSSSRETQYF

size: -
V: TRBV2
length: 12
D: -
J: TRBJ2-5
DNA: TGTGCCTTCGGTGGGGCGCAAGAGACCCAGTACTTC
CDR3: CAFGGAQETQYF

size: few
V: TRBV20-1
length: 15
D: -
J: TRBJ2-5
DNA: TGCAGTGCCCGACCCGTGCTAGCTAGTATAGAGACCCAGTACTTC
CDR3: CSARPVLASIETQYF

size: -
V: TRBV2
length: 13
D: -
J: TRBJ2-1
DNA: TGTGCCAGCAAAGGAGGGGGTTACAATGAGCAGTTCTTC
CDR3: CASKGGGYNEQFF

size: -
V: TRBV28
length: 12
D: -
J: TRBJ2-7
DNA: TGTGCCAGCAGTACCACTCTTTGGGAGCAGTACTTC
CDR3: CASSTTLWEQYF

size: -
V: TRBV7-8
length: 16
D: -
J: TRBJ2-7
DNA: TGTGCCAGCAGCTTGGGGGATATTAGCAGAAGCTACGAGCAGTACTTC
CDR3: CASSLGDISRSYEQYF

size: -
V: TRBV7-2
length: 15
D: TRBD1
J: TRBJ2-5
DNA: TGTGCCAGCAGCTCCAGGGGACAGGGGACGGGGACCCAGTACTTC
CDR3: CASSSRGQGTGTQYF

size: few
V: TRBV3-1
length: 16
D: TRBD2
J: TRBJ2-4
DNA: TGTGCCAGCAGCTTACGGACTAGCGGGAGTGGAGACATTCAGTACTTC
CDR3: CASSLRTSGSGDIQYF

size: -
V: TRBV5-5
length: 15
D: TRBD1
J: TRBJ1-2
DNA: TGTGCCAGCAGCGCTGGGACAGTAAATTTCTATGGCTACACCTTC
CDR3: CASSAGTVNFYGYTF

size: few
V: TRBV29-1
length: 14
D: -
J: TRBJ2-3
DNA: TGCAGCGGGGCGTCTTTGCTCTACACAGATACGCAGTATTTT
CDR3: CSGASLLYTDTQYF

size: -
V: TRBV7-2
length: 16
D: -
J: TRBJ2-6
DNA: TGTGCCAGCAACTTATTGGGACCCTCTGGGGCCAACGTCCTGACTTTC
CDR3: CASNLLGPSGANVLTF

size: -
V: TRBV27
length: 13
D: -
J: TRBJ1-4
DNA: TGTGCCAGCAGTCGTGGACAGTTTGAAAAACTGTTTTTT
CDR3: CASSRGQFEKLFF

size: few
V: TRBV10-3
length: 15
D: -
J: TRBJ2-7
DNA: TGTGCCATCAGTGGAGCGGAAGACAGGTACTACGAGCAGTACTTC
CDR3: CAISGAEDRYYEQYF

size: -
V: TRBV20-1
length: 15
D: TRBD2
J: TRBJ2-1
DNA: TGCAGTGCTAGACCCAGCGGGGGGCCGATGAATGAGCAGTTCTTC
CDR3: CSARPSGGPMNEQFF

size: few
V: TRBV6-2/TRBV6-3
length: 16
D: -
J: TRBJ2-4
DNA: TGTGCCAGCAGTTCGGACAGAACCTTAGCCAAAAACATTCAGTACTTC
CDR3: CASSSDRTLAKNIQYF

size: few
V: TRBV18
length: 16
D: -
J: TRBJ2-3
DNA: TGTGCCAGCTCACCACCGAATATCCTGGGGGGAGATACGCAGTATTTT
CDR3: CASSPPNILGGDTQYF

size: -
V: TRBV5-1
length: 16
D: -
J: TRBJ2-1
DNA: TGCGCCAGCAGCTTGGACGGGGGCCGCCCCTACAATGAGCAGTTCTTC
CDR3: CASSLDGGRPYNEQFF

size: few
V: TRBV7-2
length: 17
D: -
J: TRBJ2-7
DNA: TGTGCCAGCAGCTTCGACCCTGAGGGAGGAATCTCCTACGAGCAGTACTTC
CDR3: CASSFDPEGGISYEQYF

size: few
V: TRBV7-9
length: 18
D: -
J: TRBJ1-6
DNA: TGTGCCAGCAGCTTAGACCAAGAAGTCCCTTTGAATAATTCACCCCTCCACTTT
CDR3: CASSLDQEVPLNNSPLHF

size: few
V: TRBV5-1
length: 15
D: TRBD1
J: TRBJ1-4
DNA: TGCGCCAGCAGCGGTGGAGGGACAGGGGCTGAAAAACTGTTTTTT
CDR3: CASSGGGTGAEKLFF

size: -
V: TRBV12-3/TRBV12-4
length: 16
D: TRBD2
J: TRBJ2-4
DNA: TGTGCCAGCAGTGCCGGGACTAGCGGGAGAAGGAACATTCAGTACTTC
CDR3: CASSAGTSGRRNIQYF

size: -
V: TRBV4-1
length: 13
D: TRBD1
J: TRBJ2-7
DNA: TGCGCCAGCAGCTACACAGGGGTGAGGGAGCAGTACTTC
CDR3: CASSYTGVREQYF

size: few
V: TRBV9
length: 16
D: -
J: TRBJ2-5
DNA: TGTGCCAGCAGCGGCTCCCGAAGGGCGGGTATGGAGACCCAGTACTTC
CDR3: CASSGSRRAGMETQYF

size: -
V: TRBV28
length: 13
D: -
J: TRBJ1-2
DNA: TGTGCCAGCAGTTTCCCCTCTAACTACGGCTACACCTTC
CDR3: CASSFPSNYGYTF

size: few
V: TRBV15
length: 17
D: -
J: TRBJ2-3
DNA: TGTGCCACCAGCAAACGAGATAGCGAGACTGTCACAGATACGCAGTATTTT
CDR3: CATSKRDSETVTDTQYF

size: -
V: TRBV7-6
length: 15
D: -
J: TRBJ2-7
DNA: TGTGCCAGCAGCTTATTCCCGGGAGAGGAGTACGAGCAGTACTTC
CDR3: CASSLFPGEEYEQYF

size: few
V: TRBV29-1
length: 13
D: TRBD2
J: TRBJ2-1
DNA: TGCAGCATTGGGACTAGCGGGAGTTATGAGCAGTTCTTC
CDR3: CSIGTSGSYEQFF

size: few
V: TRBV20-1
length: 15
D: -
J: TRBJ1-1
DNA: TGCAGTGCTAGATATTCAGTTGGGATGGGGACTGAAGCTTTCTTT
CDR3: CSARYSVGMGTEAFF

size: few
V: TRBV20-1
length: 15
D: TRBD1
J: TRBJ2-7
DNA: TGCAGTGCTCCTCAGGTTACAGGGGGCGCCTACGAGCAGTACTTC
CDR3: CSAPQVTGGAYEQYF

size: many
V: TRBV7-9
length: 14
D: -
J: TRBJ2-7
DNA: TGTGCCAGCAGCCCTCCCGCAGGGGCCTACGAGCAGTACTTC
CDR3: CASSPPAGAYEQYF

size: -
V: TRBV4-3
length: 13
D: -
J: TRBJ1-3
DNA: TGCGCCAGCAGCCAAGACACAGGAAACACCATATATTTT
CDR3: CASSQDTGNTIYF

size: few
V: TRBV20-1
length: 14
D: -
J: TRBJ2-1
DNA: TGCAGTGCCCACAGGGACCGGAACGGGAATGAGCAGTTCTTC
CDR3: CSAHRDRNGNEQFF

size: -
V: TRBV20-1
length: 12
D: -
J: TRBJ2-7
DNA: TGCAGTGCTAGTAAAGGGGTGGGCGAGCAGTACTTC
CDR3: CSASKGVGEQYF

size: -
V: TRBV11-1
length: 15
D: TRBD2
J: TRBJ2-1
DNA: TGTGCCAGCAGCACCTCGACTAGCGGGAGCTGGGAGCAGTTCTTC
CDR3: CASSTSTSGSWEQFF

size: few
V: TRBV20-1
length: 16
D: TRBD1
J: TRBJ2-6
DNA: TGCAGTGCTATGGGACAGGCAAGCTCTGGGGCCAACGTCCTGACTTTC
CDR3: CSAMGQASSGANVLTF

size: -
V: TRBV28
length: 15
D: TRBD1
J: TRBJ1-5
DNA: TGTGCCAGCAGTCCCCCCCAGGGGGCGAGTCAGCCCCAGCATTTT
CDR3: CASSPPQGASQPQHF

size: -
V: TRBV29-1
length: 11
D: TRBD2
J: TRBJ2-1
DNA: TGCAGCCTAGCTAGCGGGGGGAAGCAGTTCTTC
CDR3: CSLASGGKQFF

size: once
V: TRBV6-1
length: 15
D: -
J: TRBJ1-1
DNA: TGTGCCAGCAGTGAGCTCAGCGGGGGGAACACTGAAGCTTTCTTT
CDR3: CASSELSGGNTEAFF

size: -
V: TRBV15
length: 13
D: -
J: TRBJ1-4
DNA: TGTGCCACCAGCAGAGATCCTCGGGAAAAACTGTTTTTT
CDR3: CATSRDPREKLFF

size: -
V: TRBV20-1
length: 11
D: -
J: TRBJ1-2
DNA: TGCAGTGTCTCCGGGAGCGGTGGCTACACCTTC
CDR3: CSVSGSGGYTF

size: few
V: TRBV7-2
length: 16
D: TRBD1
J: TRBJ2-7
DNA: TGTGCCAGCAGCCCCCAGGACAGGTTGGGGTCCTACGAGCAGTACTTC
CDR3: CASSPQDRLGSYEQYF

size: -
V: TRBV28
length: 15
D: -
J: TRBJ1-1
DNA: TGTGCCAGCAGTTTTTCTTTCAGGGGTCAGGATGAAGCTTTCTTT
CDR3: CASSFSFRGQDEAFF